This T cell receptor beta chain was sequenced for a study of shared clonotypes between healthy human individuals. Repertoires were generated with immunoSEQ multiplex PCR, while TCRdb's copy carries only in-frame clones and drops some. The sample lists approximately 500,000 clones, more than 65% seen once, with over 10% in the top ten. Deletions cut 0 bases from V and 4 bases from J, with 13 bases between. CDR1 SGDLS and CDR2 YYNGEE come from the germline V gene. This CDR3 spans 15 amino acids. This clone has a count of ten or more. This receptor was obtained from a woman aged 40 to 50 in good health. Some clones in this sample may be carry-over from other donors' samples. J is TRBJ2-5 and V is TRBV9; D is possibly TRBD2 (5 bases). What was sequenced was PBMCs. CDR3 sequence: CASSVDPSRGETQYF. In DNA, the CDR3 is TGTGCCAGCAGCGTAGATCCTAGCAGAGGAGAGACCCAGTACTTC. The variable domain in full, with the rest retrieved from reference TRBV9 and TRBJ2-5, is DSGVTQTPKHLITATGQRVTLRCSPRSGDLSVYWYQQSLDQGLQFLIQYYNGEERAKGNILERFSAQQFPDLHSELNLSSLELGDSALYFCASSVDPSRGETQYFGPGTRLLVL.